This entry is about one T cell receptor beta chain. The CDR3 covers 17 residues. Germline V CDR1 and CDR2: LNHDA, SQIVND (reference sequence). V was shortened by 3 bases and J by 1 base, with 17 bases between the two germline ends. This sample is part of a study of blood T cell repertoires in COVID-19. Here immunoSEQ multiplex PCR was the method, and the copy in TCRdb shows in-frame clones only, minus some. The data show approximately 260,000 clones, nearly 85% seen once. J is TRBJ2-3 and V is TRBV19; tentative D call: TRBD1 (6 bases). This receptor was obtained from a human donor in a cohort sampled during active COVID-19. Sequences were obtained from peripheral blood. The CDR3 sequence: CASSIDPGAGGTDTQYF. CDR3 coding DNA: TGTGCCAGTAGTATCGATCCCGGGGCAGGGGGCACAGATACGCAGTATTTT.